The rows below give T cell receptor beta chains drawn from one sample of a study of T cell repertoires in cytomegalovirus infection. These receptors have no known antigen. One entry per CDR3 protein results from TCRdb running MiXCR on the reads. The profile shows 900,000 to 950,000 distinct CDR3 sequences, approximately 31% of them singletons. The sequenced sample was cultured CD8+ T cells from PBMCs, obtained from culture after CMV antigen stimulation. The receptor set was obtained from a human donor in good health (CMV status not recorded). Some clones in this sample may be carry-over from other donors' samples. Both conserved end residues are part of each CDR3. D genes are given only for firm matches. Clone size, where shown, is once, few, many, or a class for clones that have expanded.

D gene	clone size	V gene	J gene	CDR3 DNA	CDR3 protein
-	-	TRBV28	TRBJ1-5	TGTGCCACCGGGGGTTTCGGGAGCAATCAGCCCCAGCATTTT	CATGGFGSNQPQHF
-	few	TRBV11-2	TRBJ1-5	TGTGCCAGCAGCCCCGGGAGAGGGGGTTACAATCAGCCCCAGCATTTT	CASSPGRGGYNQPQHF
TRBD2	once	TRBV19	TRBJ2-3	TGTGCCAGTAGTATCCAGACTAGCGGGGGTACGCAGTATTTT	CASSIQTSGGTQYF
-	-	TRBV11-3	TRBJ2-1	TGTGCCAGCAGCTCGTGGACTGAGAACAATGAGCAGTTCTTC	CASSSWTENNEQFF
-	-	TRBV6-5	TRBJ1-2	TGTGCCAGCAGTTACGAACAGGTGCCCACTTACTATGGCTACACCTTC	CASSYEQVPTYYGYTF
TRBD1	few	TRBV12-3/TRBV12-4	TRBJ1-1	TGTGCCAGCACCGACAGGGGCACAACCACTGAAGCTTTCTTT	CASTDRGTTTEAFF
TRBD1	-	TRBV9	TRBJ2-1	TGTGCCAGCAGCGTAGGAACTACAGGGGTCTACAATGAGCAGTTCTTC	CASSVGTTGVYNEQFF
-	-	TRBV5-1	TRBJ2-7	TGCGCCAGCAGCCCCCCTTCGGGAATCATCTACGAGCAGTACTTC	CASSPPSGIIYEQYF
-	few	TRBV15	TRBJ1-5	TGTGCCACCAGCAGAGATGGGGGGTTCTCTTATGGCAATCAGCCCCAGCATTTT	CATSRDGGFSYGNQPQHF
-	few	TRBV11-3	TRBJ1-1	TGTGCCAGCAGCAGCGGACAATTTCAAGAGGCTTTCTTT	CASSSGQFQEAFF
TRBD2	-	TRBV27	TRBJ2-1	TGTGCCACGAGCGGGGGGGCCTACAATGAGCAGTTCTTC	CATSGGAYNEQFF
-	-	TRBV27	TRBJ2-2	TGTGCCAGCAGAGGGTGGACCGGGGAGCTGTTTTTT	CASRGWTGELFF
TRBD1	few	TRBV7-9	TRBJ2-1	TGTGCCAGCAGCACCCCCGACAGGGGGCCCTACAATGAGCAGTTCTTC	CASSTPDRGPYNEQFF
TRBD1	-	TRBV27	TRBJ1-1	TGTGCCAGCAGTTTATCCAGGGGGCTAATGAACACTGAAGCTTTCTTT	CASSLSRGLMNTEAFF
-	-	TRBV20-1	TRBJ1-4	TGCAGTGCTAGAGGTTTGACCGCCGGGCATGAAAAACTGTTTTTT	CSARGLTAGHEKLFF
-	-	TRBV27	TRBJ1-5	TGTGCCAGCAGTTCACAGGGATCCAATCAGCCCCAGCATTTT	CASSSQGSNQPQHF
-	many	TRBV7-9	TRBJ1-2	TGTGCCAGCAGCTTACTTGGAGCTAACTATGGCTACACCTTC	CASSLLGANYGYTF
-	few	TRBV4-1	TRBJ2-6	TGCGCCAGCAGCCAAGCAGGGAACGTCCTGACTTTC	CASSQAGNVLTF
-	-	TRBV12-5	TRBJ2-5	TGTGCTAGTGGTTTGGAAAGCGGCCAAGAGACCCAGTACTTC	CASGLESGQETQYF
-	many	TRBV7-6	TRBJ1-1	TGTGCCAGCAGCTTGGCCCCGGGGGATGGGGTGAACACTGAAGCTTTCTTT	CASSLAPGDGVNTEAFF
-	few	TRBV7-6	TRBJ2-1	TGTGCCAGCAGCTTATACTGGTCTGGCGATGAGCAGTTCTTC	CASSLYWSGDEQFF
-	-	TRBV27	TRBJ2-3	TGTGCCAGCAGATCCTGGGGGCGCACAGATACGCAGTATTTT	CASRSWGRTDTQYF
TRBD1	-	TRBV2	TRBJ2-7	TGTGCCAGCAGTCTTTACTGGGACAGTAATTACGAGCAGTACTTC	CASSLYWDSNYEQYF
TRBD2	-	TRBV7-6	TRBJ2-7	TGTGCCAGCAGCTTAGGGGGAGGGAGCGAGCAGTACTTC	CASSLGGGSEQYF
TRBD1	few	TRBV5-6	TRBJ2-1	TGTGCCAGCAGCCCAATGACAGGGGCCAATGAGCAGTTCTTC	CASSPMTGANEQFF
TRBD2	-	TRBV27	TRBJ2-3	TGTGCCAGCAGTTTTTCAGCGGGGGTTTTAGATACGCAGTATTTT	CASSFSAGVLDTQYF
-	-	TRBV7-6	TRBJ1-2	TGTGTCAGCACCATGGGTGGACACTATGGCTACACCTTC	CVSTMGGHYGYTF
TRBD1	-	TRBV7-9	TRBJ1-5	TGTGCCAGCAGCCCAACAGGGGGTCCGTTCAATCAGCCCCAGCATTTT	CASSPTGGPFNQPQHF
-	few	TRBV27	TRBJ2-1	TGTGCCAGCAGTTTAAAACGGCCAGTTCGGTATGAGCAGTTCTTC	CASSLKRPVRYEQFF
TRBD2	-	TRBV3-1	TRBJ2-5	TGTGCCAGCAGCCAAGATCGTTGGGGACTAGCGGGGGGCCGAGAACAAGAGACCCAGTACTTC	CASSQDRWGLAGGREQETQYF
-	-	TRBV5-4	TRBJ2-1	TGTGCCAGCAGCTTGTGGGAGAGGGTTGAGCAGTTCTTC	CASSLWERVEQFF
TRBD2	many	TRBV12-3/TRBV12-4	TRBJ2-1	TGTGCCAGCACTGTAGCGACTAGCGGATCCTACAATGAGCAGTTCTTC	CASTVATSGSYNEQFF
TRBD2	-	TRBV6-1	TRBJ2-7	TGTGCCAGCAGGGATAGCGGGGGCTCCTACGAGCAGTACTTC	CASRDSGGSYEQYF
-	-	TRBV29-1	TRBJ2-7	TGCAGCGTTGAAGATTCCAGCTCCTACGAGCAGTACTTC	CSVEDSSSYEQYF
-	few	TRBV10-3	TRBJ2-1	TGTGCCATCAGTGAGAACGGGCTTGAGCAGTTCTTC	CAISENGLEQFF
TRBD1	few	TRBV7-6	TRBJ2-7	TGTGCCAGCAGCCGAAAAACGGACAGGGCCGACGAGCAGTACTTC	CASSRKTDRADEQYF
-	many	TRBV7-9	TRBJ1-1	TGTGCCAGCAGCTCGGGATGGACTGAAGCTTTCTTT	CASSSGWTEAFF
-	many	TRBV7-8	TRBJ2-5	TGTGCCAGCAGCTCGTCGTGGTACCAAGAGACCCAGTACTTC	CASSSSWYQETQYF
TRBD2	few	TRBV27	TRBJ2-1	TGTGCCAGCAGTTCGGGGGGGGGGCACTCTGAGCAGTTCTTC	CASSSGGGHSEQFF
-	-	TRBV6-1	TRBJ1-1	TGTGCCAGCACCTCGAGGGGGAGGACGGCTGAAGCTTTCTTT	CASTSRGRTAEAFF
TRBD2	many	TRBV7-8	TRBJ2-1	TGTGCCAGCAGCCAGACTAGCGGGGGGGCTAAGTACAATGAGCAGTTCTTC	CASSQTSGGAKYNEQFF
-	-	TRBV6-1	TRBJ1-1	TGTGCCAACAGTGCACTCGGGACCAAGTGGAACACTGAAGCTTTCTTT	CANSALGTKWNTEAFF
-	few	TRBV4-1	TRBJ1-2	TGCGCCAGCAGCCCAGACGAGGATGGCTACACCTTC	CASSPDEDGYTF
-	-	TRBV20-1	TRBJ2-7	TGCAGTGCTCCGGGGGATGCCGAGCAGTACTTC	CSAPGDAEQYF
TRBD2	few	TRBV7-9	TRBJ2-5	TGTGCCAGCAGCGTCTACGGGGGGACCCAAGAGACCCAGTACTTC	CASSVYGGTQETQYF
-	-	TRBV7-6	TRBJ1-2	TGTGCCAGCAGCTTGAGAGAGGGAGGCTATGGCTACACCTTC	CASSLREGGYGYTF
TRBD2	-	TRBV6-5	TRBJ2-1	TGTGCCACCTTAGCGGGGGGTATGAGAGGTGAGCAGTTCTTC	CATLAGGMRGEQFF
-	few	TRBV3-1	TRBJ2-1	TGTGCCAGCAGCCAAGCCGGGTTAAGCAATGAGCAGTTCTTC	CASSQAGLSNEQFF
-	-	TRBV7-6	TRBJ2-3	TGTGCCAGCAGCTTATTTTTAGTTACAGATACGCAGTATTTT	CASSLFLVTDTQYF
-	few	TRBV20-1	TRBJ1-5	TGCAGTGCTAGTAAGGAACATAGCAATCAGCCCCAGCATTTT	CSASKEHSNQPQHF
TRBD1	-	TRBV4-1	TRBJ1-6	TGCGCCAGCAGCTTCGACAGGGGTAATTCACCCCTCCACTTT	CASSFDRGNSPLHF
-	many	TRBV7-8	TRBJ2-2	TGTGCCAGCAGCTTAGAAAGGGTGGCCGGGGAGCTGTTTTTT	CASSLERVAGELFF
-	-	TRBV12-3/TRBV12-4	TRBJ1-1	TGTGCCAGCAGGGGCCTAGGAGAGAGGGATTTCACTGAAGCTTTCTTT	CASRGLGERDFTEAFF
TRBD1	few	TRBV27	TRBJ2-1	TGTGCCAGCAGTTTAAACAGGGGGCTAGACAATGAGCAGTTCTTC	CASSLNRGLDNEQFF
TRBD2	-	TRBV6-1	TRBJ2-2	TGTGCCAGCAGCCCTGGGGCGCGGGGGAGTCAGAACACCGGGGAGCTGTTTTTT	CASSPGARGSQNTGELFF
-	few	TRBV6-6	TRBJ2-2	TGTGCCAGCAGTTACTTGGGCTCTTTGAACACCGGGGAGCTGTTTTTT	CASSYLGSLNTGELFF
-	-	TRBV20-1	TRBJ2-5	TGCAGTGCTAGAGATCAATGGGGACCTCTGGGCAGGGCCCAGTACTTC	CSARDQWGPLGRAQYF